These 14 T cell receptor beta chains were sequenced from one sample in a study of T cells expressing NK-cell markers (dated by TCRdb to the early 2020s). Receptors were amplified or captured by 5' RACE. These reads were obtained on an Illumina HiSeq 2000. TCRdb reprocessed the reads and assigns one entry to each CDR3 protein sequence, leaving out DNA. This specimen's table enumerates under 600,000 distinct CDR3 sequences. The top ten clones comprise 1.4% to 1.5% of the sample. The source material was blood T cells: a sorted CD56 or NKG2C T cell subset, CD4+ or CD8+ T cells, or bulk PBMC T cells (not recorded which). The receptors originated from a woman between 50 and 59 years old in good health. Donor details come from another sample of the same person, matched by shared clones.

This CDR3 reads CATQTRPTGELFF. The chain couples TRBV19 to TRBJ2-2. CDR1 and CDR2 (germline): LNHDA, SQIVND (reference sequence). The CDR3 covers 13 residues. The variable domain in full, completed from reference TRBV19 and TRBJ2-2, reads DGGITQSPKYLFRKEGQNVTLSCEQNLNHDAMYWYRQDPGQGLRLIYYSQIVNDFQKGDIAEGYSVSREKKESFPLTVTSAQKNPTAFYLCATQTRPTGELFFGEGSRLTVL.

The V gene is TRBV20-1, the J gene TRBJ2-1; as DNA is missing, the TRBD1 call by TCRdb cannot be tested. From germline, CDR1 is DFQATT and CDR2 SNEGSKA (reference sequence). CDR3 length: 16 amino acids. CDR3 protein: CSAKPPGTSYYNEQFF.

The V gene is TRBV3-1, the J gene TRBJ2-2; TCRdb designates TRBD1, a call that cannot be tested without DNA. The CDR3 is made up of 14 amino acids. Germline V gene lookup returns CDR1 LGHDT and CDR2 YNNKEL (reference sequence). The CDR3 reads CASRAKGRTGELFF.

CDR3 in amino acids: CAIKSLAGGPNEQFF. The J gene is TRBJ2-1, the V gene TRBV10-3; TCRdb's D call, TRBD2, is unchecked because there is no DNA. The germline V gene has CDR1 ENHRY and CDR2 SYGVKD. This CDR3 is built from 15 residues.

The CDR3 sequence is CASSTNAYEQYF. The chain has TRBV19 and TRBJ2-7. The CDR3 sequence is 12 residues long. Germline values: CDR1 LNHDA, CDR2 SQIVND (reference sequence).

The J gene is TRBJ2-1, the V gene TRBV10-3; TCRdb lists TRBD1, though no DNA is available to test this call. Germline CDR1 and CDR2: ENHRY and SYGVKD. The CDR3 has 12 amino acids. CDR3 sequence reads: CATKGVHNEQFF.

This chain links TRBV5-1 with TRBJ2-1. Germline V gene data show CDR1 as SGHRS and CDR2 as YFSETQ. CDR3 length: 14 amino acids. This CDR3 is CASSLGLAANEQFF.

Here the CDR3 reads CASNMVNEQFF. The chain joins TRBV6-1 to TRBJ2-1. Germline loops: CDR1 MNHNS, CDR2 SASEGT. The CDR3 has 11 amino acids.

This chain links TRBV11-3 with TRBJ2-2; the TCRdb call, TRBD1, lacks DNA for checking. The CDR3 is 15 residues long. In germline, CDR1 is SGHNT, CDR2 YENEEA. The CDR3 is CASSPNRVVSGELFF.

The rearrangement links TRBV5-6 to TRBJ2-1; TCRdb's D call, TRBD2, is unchecked because there is no DNA. The CDR3 sequence is 17 residues long. In germline, CDR1 is SGHDT, CDR2 YYEEEE. This chain's CDR3 is CASSLAYRTSGNNEQFF.

The CDR3 sequence: CASSLGQGIGQPQHF. The V gene is TRBV12-3 or TRBV12-4, the J gene TRBJ1-5. The CDR3 runs 15 residues.

The V call is TRBV6-1, the J call TRBJ1-1; TCRdb calls TRBD1, which cannot be checked without DNA. The CDR3 runs 12 residues. CDR1 and CDR2 from the germline V gene are MNHNS and SASEGT. The CDR3: CASSVEGPGAFF.

V and J are TRBV5-1 and TRBJ2-5; TCRdb lists TRBD1, though no DNA is available to test this call. This CDR3 has 15 amino acids. The germline V gene encodes CDR1 SGHRS and CDR2 YFSETQ. The CDR3 spells CASSLGTAIQETQYF.

CDR3 loop: CASSYSIGGGNTIYF. The rearrangement uses TRBV6-6 and TRBJ1-3; with no DNA, the TCRdb D assignment of TRBD1 cannot be verified. CDR3 length: 15 amino acids. Germline CDR1 reads MNHNY; CDR2 reads SVGAGI (reference sequence).